Described below is a single T cell receptor (beta chain) sequence and its context. Its antigen is not known. This entry comes from a study of post-analysis software for immune sequencing data. Study-wide background: The patients showed relapsing-remitting, secondary progressive and progressive-relapsing multiple sclerosis courses.

The authors incorporated unique molecular identifiers into the TCR beta cDNA libraries. Input populations of roughly 0.9 to 10 million T cells gave rise to approximately 500,000 cDNA molecules. In TCRdb, the PCR reads were re-called with MiXCR into one record per CDR3 protein. The repertoire holds some 260,000 distinct CDR3 sequences, about 40% seen once, with 4% to 5.5% in the top ten. The CDR3 is made up of 12 amino acids. Deletions cut 6 bases from V and 7 bases from J, with 9 bases between. Findings and limits, study-wide: TRBV5-6, TRBV5-1 and TRBV20-1 belonged to a set of a handful of TRBV segments that were more frequent in patients than controls. Normalized Chao1 diversity was significantly reduced in patients versus controls.

This clonotype was sampled from a girl aged 5-17 years with multiple sclerosis. The sequencing sample was made of blood. The V gene is TRBV12-3 or TRBV12-4, the J gene TRBJ2-2; TRBD1 might be the D (5 bases). In DNA, the CDR3 is TGTGCCAGCAGCTTCAGGGTCGGGGAGCTGTTTTTT. Its translation: CASSFRVGELFF.